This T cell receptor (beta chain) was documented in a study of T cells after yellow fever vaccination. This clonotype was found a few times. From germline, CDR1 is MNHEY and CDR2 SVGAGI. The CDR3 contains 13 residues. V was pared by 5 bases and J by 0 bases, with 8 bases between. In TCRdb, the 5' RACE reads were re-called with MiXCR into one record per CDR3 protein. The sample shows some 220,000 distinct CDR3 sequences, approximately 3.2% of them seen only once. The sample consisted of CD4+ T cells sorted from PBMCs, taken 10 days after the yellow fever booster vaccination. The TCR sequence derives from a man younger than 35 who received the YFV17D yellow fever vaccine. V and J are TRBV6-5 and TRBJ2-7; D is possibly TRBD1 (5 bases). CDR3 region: CASSADTSYEQYF. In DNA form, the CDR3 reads TGTGCCAGCAGTGCGGACACCTCCTACGAGCAGTACTTC.